In its sample, the clone carrying this T cell receptor (beta chain) was seen once. Its antigen is not identified. Several immunoSEQ 96-well plates shared each subset's DNA, each plate a replicate. Some clones are missing from TCRdb's copy, which holds only in-frame ones; the method was immunoSEQ multiplex PCR. Of hundreds of thousands of clones listed, about 76% were seen once; the top ten hold 13%. This specimen belongs to a study of shared clonotypes between healthy human individuals. General study points: The diversity represented, both genetic and in exposure history, was limited by few donors. Specimens sampled were limited to blood, with tissue repertoires likely differing. Clonotype sharing among donors was thought likely to change with sequencing depth.

The germline V gene encodes CDR1 ENHRY and CDR2 SYGVKD. There are 15 residues in the CDR3. V shed 2 bases and J 3 bases; nucleotides not matched to a gene: 5. The specimen was PBMCs. The chain employs TRBV10-3 and TRBJ2-7, with TRBD1 identical over 9 bases. The TCR was taken from a woman in her thirties or forties in good health. Some clones in this sample may be carry-over from other donors' samples. The CDR3 DNA sequence: TGTGCCATCAGTGAGACCGGGACAGGGAACTACGAGCAGTACTTC. Encoded protein: CAISETGTGNYEQYF.